The text below deals with one T cell receptor (beta chain). This may arise from a read error, as a much more abundant clone is one base away. The study drew donors from healthy Caucasian individuals in Russia aged roughly 6 to 90. The data stem from a study of blood T cells in healthy people across ages. V dropped 2 bases and J dropped 2; count of bases not matched to a gene: 14. This CDR3 contains 18 residues. Germline CDR1 and CDR2: SGHRS and YFSETQ. Through a sample-barcoded 5' primer and a J-beta primer mix, a second PCR was run for roughly 7 to 12 cycles. Every single cDNA molecule received a tag from a template-switch adaptor with 12 random nucleotides. TCRdb analysed the 5' RACE reads with MiXCR anew, one entry per CDR3 protein. The sample carries hundreds of thousands of distinct CDR3 sequences, nearly 25% recorded once. The same sample was also used in a study of T cells of mothers and their children. That investigation notes: For the second PCR, the M1S primer put in sample barcodes and 2-4 random nucleotides.

The chain employs TRBV5-1 and TRBJ2-5, with 8 bases aligning to TRBD2. Source material: blood. The source is a boy younger than 18 in good health. DNA of the CDR3: TGCGCCAGCAGCTTACCGGGACTAGTGGGGGGGATTCAAGAGACCCAGTACTTC. Residues: CASSLPGLVGGIQETQYF. The whole variable domain, remainder taken from reference TRBV5-1 and TRBJ2-5, is KAGVTQTPRYLIKTRGQQVTLSCSPISGHRSVSWYQQTPGQGLQFLFEYFSETQRNKGNFPGRFSGRQFSNSRSEMNVSTLELGDSALYLCASSLPGLVGGIQETQYFGPGTRLLVL.